A single sample is the source of the 10 T cell receptor beta chains below, sequenced in a study of OX40 agonist ivuxolimab in advanced cancers. Produced via immunoSEQ multiplex PCR; TCRdb's table is partial and in-frame only. The table includes 50,000 to 60,000 clones, about 90% detected once. The sequences come from CD4+ or CD8+ T cells sorted from blood, collected in a trial of the OX40 agonist ivuxolimab. These receptors were taken from an adult with an advanced solid tumor such as melanoma, head and neck, liver or kidney cancer.

V and J are TRBV28 and TRBJ2-7, with TRBD2 matching over 10 bases. V was clipped by 6 bases and J by 6 bases; unmatched bases: 8. Per the germline V gene, CDR1 is MDHEN and CDR2 is SYDVKM. This CDR3 spans 14 amino acids. The CDR3 here is CASRGLEREGEQYF. As DNA, the CDR3 is TGTGCCAGCAGGGGTCTAGAGCGGGAGGGCGAGCAGTACTTC. Drawing the rest from reference TRBV28 and TRBJ2-7, the complete variable domain is DVKVTQSSRYLVKRTGEKVFLECVQDMDHENMFWYRQDPGLGLRLIYFSYDVKMKEKGDIPEGYSVSREKKERFSLILESASTNQTSMYLCASRGLEREGEQYFGPGTRLTVT.

The V call is TRBV11-2, the J call TRBJ2-1, with 13 bases matching TRBD2. V trimming: 0 bases; J trimming: 4 bases; junction bases outside the gene matches: 3. Per germline, CDR1 SGHAT and CDR2 FQNNGV. The CDR3 runs 17 residues. The CDR3 here is CASSLDPGLAGYNEQFF. The DNA for the CDR3 is TGTGCCAGCAGCTTAGATCCGGGACTAGCGGGGTACAATGAGCAGTTCTTC.

About this clone itself: No DNA is shown, since the ends of the CDR3 on it are uncertain; the CDR3 is the one TCRdb lists. V gene TRBV21-1 combines with J gene TRBJ1-5; no DNA check was done on the table's D call, TRBD1. TRBV21-1 is a pseudogene segment. The CDR3 spans 22 residues, counting both ends. CDR3 amino acids: CASSKGDPGQGTFGVGNQPQHF.

The J gene is TRBJ2-1, the V gene TRBV9; TRBD2 agrees at 9 bases. Germline trimming cut 4 bases from V and 8 bases from J; bases unmatched to any gene: 16. CDR1 and CDR2 from the germline V gene are SGDLS and YYNGEE. This CDR3 region has 17 residues. The CDR3 loop reads CASSQSVSGRMADEQFF. The CDR3 DNA follows: TGTGCCAGCAGCCAATCGGTCAGCGGGAGGATGGCTGATGAGCAGTTCTTC.

This chain links TRBV7-7 with TRBJ2-7; D unclear. Trimming removed 6 bases from V and 4 bases from J, with 7 bases in between. The length of the CDR3 is 11 residues. Germline-derived CDR1 and CDR2 are SSHAT and FNYEAQ (reference sequence). The CDR3 reads CASSRDYEQYF. CDR3 DNA sequence: TGTGCCAGCAGTAGGGATTACGAGCAGTACTTC.

The chain combines TRBV6-5 with TRBJ2-3; TRBD2 matches at 8 bases. CDR3 size: 16 residues. Germline CDR1 and CDR2: MNHEY and SVGAGI. Losses at the gene ends were 0 bases for V and 4 bases for J; bases not matched to a gene: 6. The CDR3 coding sequence is TGTGCCAGCAGTTACTCGGCGGGAGGAGGGTCAGATACGCAGTATTTT. Translating it yields CASSYSAGGGSDTQYF.

The gene calls are TRBV7-9 and TRBJ2-7; no clear D gene. Trimming took off 1 base at V and 6 bases at J, with 7 bases between the two ends. This CDR3 has 12 residues. Germline CDR1 SEHNR, CDR2 FQNEAQ (reference sequence). The CDR3 loop is CASSLDRLEQYF. The CDR3 DNA reads TGTGCCAGCAGCTTAGATCGGCTCGAGCAGTACTTC.

CDR3 protein: CASSIGGGPNEADTQYF. CDR3 bases: TGTGCCAGTAGTATAGGAGGGGGTCCCAATGAAGCCGATACGCAGTATTTT. V is TRBV19 and J is TRBJ2-3, with a possible D match to TRBD1 (6 bases). The CDR3 is made up of 17 amino acids. With 1 base removed from V and 6 bases from J, the gap between germline ends came to 20 bases. The germline gives CDR1 LNHDA, CDR2 SQIVND (reference sequence).

This clone was detected only once. Written as DNA, the CDR3 is TGTGCCAGCAGTTTATTAGGGGGAGTAATTGGAGAGACCCAGTACTTC. The encoded protein is CASSLLGGVIGETQYF. This chain links TRBV28 with TRBJ2-5; the D gene is possibly TRBD1 (6 bases). The CDR3 consists of 16 residues. Per the germline V gene, CDR1 is MDHEN and CDR2 is SYDVKM. Trimming took off 1 base at V and 4 bases at J, with 16 bases between the two ends.

V is TRBV9 and J is TRBJ2-5, with D hard to call. The CDR3 is 15 residues long. The germline V gene has CDR1 SGDLS and CDR2 YYNGEE. Trimming stripped 4 bases from V and 3 bases from J, with 16 bases between. The CDR3 sequence is CASSPQDAEEETQYF. The CDR3 region has the DNA TGTGCCAGCAGCCCGCAGGACGCCGAGGAAGAGACCCAGTACTTC.